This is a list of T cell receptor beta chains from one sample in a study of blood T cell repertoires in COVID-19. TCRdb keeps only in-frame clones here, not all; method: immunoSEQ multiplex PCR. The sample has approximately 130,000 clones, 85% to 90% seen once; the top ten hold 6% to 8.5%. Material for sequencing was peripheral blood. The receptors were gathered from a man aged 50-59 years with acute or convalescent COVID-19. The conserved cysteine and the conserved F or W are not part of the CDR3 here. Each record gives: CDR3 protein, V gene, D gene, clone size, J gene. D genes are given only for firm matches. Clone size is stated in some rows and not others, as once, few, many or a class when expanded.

ASRLGGRIDEQF TRBV4-1 TRBD2 NA TRBJ2-1
ASSLDGGGSPLH TRBV5-4 NA NA TRBJ1-6
ASSQEGTSGPTDTQY TRBV3-1/TRBV3-2 TRBD2 NA TRBJ2-3
ASSELTSGSLSTDTQY TRBV25-1 TRBD2 NA TRBJ2-3
ASSLFMIGYEQY TRBV5-8 NA NA TRBJ2-7
ASSYGRVSHEQY TRBV6-5 NA NA TRBJ2-7
ATEGDGYT TRBV19 NA NA TRBJ1-2
ASVVRIDTEAF TRBV6-6 NA NA TRBJ1-1
AWSFQGGVNSPLH TRBV30 NA NA TRBJ1-6
ASTFSEKLF TRBV7-9 NA once TRBJ1-4
ASSLETTSVSNEQF TRBV5-1 TRBD2 NA TRBJ2-1
ASSSGGQGASGNTIY TRBV5-1 TRBD1 NA TRBJ1-3
ASSSRQDPYGYT TRBV4-2 NA NA TRBJ1-2
ASGLVASGLYNEQF TRBV12-5 TRBD2 once TRBJ2-1
ASSLGSSYSNQPQH TRBV7-2 NA NA TRBJ1-5
ASSRGQGMNTEAF TRBV2 TRBD1 few TRBJ1-1
ASSEREEVDTQY TRBV6-4 TRBD2 once TRBJ2-3
ASSQGYGSGRRNEQF TRBV4-3 TRBD2 NA TRBJ2-1
ASSLPGLAGGNTQY TRBV13 TRBD2 NA TRBJ2-3
ASSPERDIQY TRBV18 NA NA TRBJ2-4
ASSLDRTGPNTEAF TRBV11-2 TRBD1 NA TRBJ1-1
ASSLAGDGPYNEQF TRBV25-1 TRBD2 once TRBJ2-1
ASSLAGGTQETQY TRBV4-2 NA NA TRBJ2-5
ASSPGDSNYGYT TRBV18 TRBD1 NA TRBJ1-2
AWSVQLVYGYT TRBV30 NA once TRBJ1-2
ASSLRAGQTSGNTIY TRBV7-9 NA once TRBJ1-3
ASRLALNNSPLH TRBV5-1 NA NA TRBJ1-6
ASSVGGQSHEQY TRBV9 TRBD1 NA TRBJ2-7
ASSSGAGANVLT TRBV27 NA NA TRBJ2-6
ASTSPGVWDTQY TRBV7-2 NA few TRBJ2-3
ASSYRLAGVRYEQY TRBV6-5 TRBD2 NA TRBJ2-7
ASSLTSGSSYEQF TRBV5-1 TRBD2 NA TRBJ2-1
ASQLVFYGYT TRBV6-5 NA NA TRBJ1-2
ASRTADQPQH TRBV5-1 NA NA TRBJ1-5
ASSLGGGTEAF TRBV5-1 NA NA TRBJ1-1
AWSGGGTNTEAF TRBV30 NA few TRBJ1-1
ASSFRGLAGGTDTQY TRBV27 TRBD2 NA TRBJ2-3
ASSQGDSGTVKETQY TRBV3-1/TRBV3-2 TRBD2 NA TRBJ2-5
AISRDGTGELF TRBV10-3 NA NA TRBJ2-2
SVEGQGAYGYT TRBV29-1 TRBD1 NA TRBJ1-2
ASSKGTGPEAF TRBV6-5 TRBD1 NA TRBJ1-1
ASSRGEDNSPLH TRBV11-2 NA once TRBJ1-6
ASSLMDNAEAF TRBV7-2 NA NA TRBJ1-1
ASSRWTGGTGNTIY TRBV6-6 TRBD1 NA TRBJ1-3
ATSDSTKREQF TRBV24-1 NA NA TRBJ2-1
ASSLQGSAQPQH TRBV27 NA NA TRBJ1-5
ASSITTGRGQPQH TRBV19 TRBD1 NA TRBJ1-5
ASSQDTDSPRSNYGYT TRBV4-1 NA NA TRBJ1-2
SIWTQAYEQY TRBV29-1 NA NA TRBJ2-7